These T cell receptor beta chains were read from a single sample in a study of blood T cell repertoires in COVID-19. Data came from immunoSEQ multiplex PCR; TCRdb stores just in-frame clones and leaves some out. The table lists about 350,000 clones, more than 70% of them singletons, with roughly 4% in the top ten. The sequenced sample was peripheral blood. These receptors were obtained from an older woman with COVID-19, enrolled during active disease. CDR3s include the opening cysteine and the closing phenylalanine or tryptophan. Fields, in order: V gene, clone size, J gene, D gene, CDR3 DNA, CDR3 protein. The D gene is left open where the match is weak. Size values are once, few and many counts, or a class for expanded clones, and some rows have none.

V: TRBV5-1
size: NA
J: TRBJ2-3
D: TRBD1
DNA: TGCGCCAGCAGCTTGGACAGGGGTACAGATACGCAGTATTTT
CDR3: CASSLDRGTDTQYF

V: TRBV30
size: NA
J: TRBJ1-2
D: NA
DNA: TGTGCCTGGTGGGACTCACGGTATGGAAGAGGCTACACCTTC
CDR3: CAWWDSRYGRGYTF

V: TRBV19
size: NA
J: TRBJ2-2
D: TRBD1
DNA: TGTGCCAGTAGTATTCAACAGGGGGCGGCCGGGGAGCTGTTTTTT
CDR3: CASSIQQGAAGELFF

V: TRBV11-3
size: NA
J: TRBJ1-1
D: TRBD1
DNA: TGTGCCAGCAGCTCGGGACAGGAAGCTTTCTTT
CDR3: CASSSGQEAFF

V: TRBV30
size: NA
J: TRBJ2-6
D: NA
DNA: TGTGCCTGGAGTCGGCAGGGGCTCGGGGCCAACGTCCTGACTTTC
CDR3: CAWSRQGLGANVLTF

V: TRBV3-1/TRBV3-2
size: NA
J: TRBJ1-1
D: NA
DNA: TGTGCCAGCAGCCAAGAGGAGGGAAGAGCTTTCTTT
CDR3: CASSQEEGRAFF

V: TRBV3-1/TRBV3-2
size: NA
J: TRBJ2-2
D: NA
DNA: TGTGCCAGCAGCCAAGGGCCGCCCGGGGAGCTGTTTTTT
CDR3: CASSQGPPGELFF

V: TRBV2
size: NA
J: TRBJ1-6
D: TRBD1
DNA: TGTGCCAGCAGAGGGACCGGGACAGGGCTTTCACCCCTCCACTTT
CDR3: CASRGTGTGLSPLHF

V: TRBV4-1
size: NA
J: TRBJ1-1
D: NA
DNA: TGCGCCAGCAGCCAAGAAGCAGGGGTTAGCACTGAAGCTTTCTTT
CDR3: CASSQEAGVSTEAFF

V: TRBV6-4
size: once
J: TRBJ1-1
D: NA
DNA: TGTGCCAGCAGTGTCGAGGGGAACACTGAAGCTTTCTTT
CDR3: CASSVEGNTEAFF

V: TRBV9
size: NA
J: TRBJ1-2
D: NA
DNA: TGTGCCAGCAGCGCCGGTGGGGGCCCAGGGTATGGCTACACCTTC
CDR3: CASSAGGGPGYGYTF

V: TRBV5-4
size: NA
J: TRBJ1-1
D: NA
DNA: TGTGCCAGCAGCTTGGTCAGGGGGAACACTGAAGCTTTCTTT
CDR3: CASSLVRGNTEAFF

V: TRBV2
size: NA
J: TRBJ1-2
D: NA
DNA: TGTGCCAGCAGTCTAGGAGCTTCGTCGAATGGCTACACCTTC
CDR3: CASSLGASSNGYTF

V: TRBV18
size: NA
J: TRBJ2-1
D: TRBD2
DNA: TGTGCCAGCTCACCAGTTCCTAGCGGGGGGGTTGAGCAGTTCTTC
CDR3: CASSPVPSGGVEQFF

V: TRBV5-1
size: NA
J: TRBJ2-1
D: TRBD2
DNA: TGCGCCAGCAGCTTGGCACTAGCGGGGCACAATGAGCAGTTCTTC
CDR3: CASSLALAGHNEQFF

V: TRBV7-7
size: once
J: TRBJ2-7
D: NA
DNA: TGTGCTAGCAGCTTAGAGCGTACCCACGAGCAGTACTTC
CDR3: CASSLERTHEQYF

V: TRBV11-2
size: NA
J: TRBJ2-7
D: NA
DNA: TGTGCCAGCAGCGTCGAATCCTTTGGGGGGGAGCAGTACTTC
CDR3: CASSVESFGGEQYF

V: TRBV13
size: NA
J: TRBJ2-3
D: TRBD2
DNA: TGTGCCAGCAGCTTGGGACGGGGGGTCCCCTTGGATACGCAGTATTTT
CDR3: CASSLGRGVPLDTQYF

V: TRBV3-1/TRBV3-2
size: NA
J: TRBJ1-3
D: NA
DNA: TGTGCCAGCAGCCAAAGGGGTACTGGAAACACCATATATTTT
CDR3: CASSQRGTGNTIYF

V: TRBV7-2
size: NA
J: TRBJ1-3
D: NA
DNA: TGTGCCAGCAGCTTTGGAAGACAGCAGGGAAACACCATATATTTT
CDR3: CASSFGRQQGNTIYF

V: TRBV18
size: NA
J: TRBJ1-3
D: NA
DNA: TGTGCCAGCTCACCAGGCTTTGGCAGGGGAGGAAACACCATATATTTT
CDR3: CASSPGFGRGGNTIYF

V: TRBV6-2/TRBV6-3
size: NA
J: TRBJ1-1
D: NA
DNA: TGTGCCAGCAGTTACAGTAGGGGCACTGAAGCTTTCTTT
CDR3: CASSYSRGTEAFF

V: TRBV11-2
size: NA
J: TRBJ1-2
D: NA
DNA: TGTGCCAGCAGCTTTAGTTTGGGGAGGAACTATGGCTACACCTTC
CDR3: CASSFSLGRNYGYTF

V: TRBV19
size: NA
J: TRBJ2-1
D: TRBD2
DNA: TGTGCCAGTAGTATAACTTCAGGGACTAGCGGGCCGGGGAATGAGCAGTTCTTC
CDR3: CASSITSGTSGPGNEQFF

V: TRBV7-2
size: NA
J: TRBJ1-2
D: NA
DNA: TGTGCCAGCAGCGCCGGGAGGGTTGGGTATGGCTACACCTTC
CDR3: CASSAGRVGYGYTF

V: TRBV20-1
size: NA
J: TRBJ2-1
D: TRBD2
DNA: TGCAGTGCAATAGCGGGGGTTGAGCAGTTCTTC
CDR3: CSAIAGVEQFF

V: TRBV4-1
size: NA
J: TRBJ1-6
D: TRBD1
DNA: TGCGCCAGCAGCCAAACCCCCCCCGCAGGGGGGAATTCACCCCTCCACTTT
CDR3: CASSQTPPAGGNSPLHF

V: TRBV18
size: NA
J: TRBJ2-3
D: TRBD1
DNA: TGTGCCAGCTCACTCGGACAGGGGGGAACAGATACGCAGTATTTT
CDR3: CASSLGQGGTDTQYF

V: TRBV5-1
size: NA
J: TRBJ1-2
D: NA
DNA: TGCGCCAGCAGCTTGGTGGCAGGGTATGGCTACACCTTC
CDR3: CASSLVAGYGYTF

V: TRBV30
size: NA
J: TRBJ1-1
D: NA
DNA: TGTGCCTGGAGGGCCGGTCAGGGAAGAGTCAGGAACACTGAAGCTTTCTTT
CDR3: CAWRAGQGRVRNTEAFF

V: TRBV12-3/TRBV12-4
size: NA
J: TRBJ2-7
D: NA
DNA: TGTGCCAGCAAGGGGTTCACCTACGAGCAGTACTTC
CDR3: CASKGFTYEQYF

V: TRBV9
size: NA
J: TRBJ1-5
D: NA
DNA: TGTGCCAGCAGCACAGGGCCCAGCAATCAGCCCCAGCATTTT
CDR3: CASSTGPSNQPQHF

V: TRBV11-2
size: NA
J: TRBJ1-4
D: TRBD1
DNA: TGTGCCAGCAGCTTGAGACAGGGGTCTGCAACTAATGAAAAACTGTTTTTT
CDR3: CASSLRQGSATNEKLFF

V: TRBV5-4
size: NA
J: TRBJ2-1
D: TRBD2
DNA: TGTGCCAGCAGCTTGGTTTCGGGGGGACTCTACAATGAGCAGTTCTTC
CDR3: CASSLVSGGLYNEQFF

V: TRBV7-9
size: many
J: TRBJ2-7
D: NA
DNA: TGTGCCAGCAGCTTGGCAGGGGTACACGAGCAGTACTTC
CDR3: CASSLAGVHEQYF

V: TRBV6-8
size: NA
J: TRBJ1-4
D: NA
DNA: TGTGCCAGAATCCTTAGGACTAATGGGTCAATGTCGTTTGGGGAAAAACTGTTTTTT
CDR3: CARILRTNGSMSFGEKLFF

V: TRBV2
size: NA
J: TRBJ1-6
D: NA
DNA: TGTGCCAGCAAACCGGCCGGGAATAATTCACCCCTCCACTTT
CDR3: CASKPAGNNSPLHF

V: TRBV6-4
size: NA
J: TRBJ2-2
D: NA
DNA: TGTGCCAGCAGGGAGGGGAACACCGGGGAGCTGTTTTTT
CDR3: CASREGNTGELFF

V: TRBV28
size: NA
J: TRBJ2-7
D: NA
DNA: TGTGCCAGCAATACAGGGCGCGAGCAGTACTTC
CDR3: CASNTGREQYF

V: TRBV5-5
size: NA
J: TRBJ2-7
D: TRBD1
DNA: TGTGCCAGCAGCGCGGGACAGGGAAACTACGAGCAGTACTTC
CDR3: CASSAGQGNYEQYF

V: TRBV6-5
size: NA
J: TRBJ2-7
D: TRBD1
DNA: TGTGCCAGCAGTAATCCGGGACAGTCCTCCTACGAGCAGTACTTC
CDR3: CASSNPGQSSYEQYF

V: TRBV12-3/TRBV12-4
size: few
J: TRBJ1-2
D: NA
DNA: TGTGCCAGCAGCGACAGCGACTATGGCTACACCTTC
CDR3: CASSDSDYGYTF

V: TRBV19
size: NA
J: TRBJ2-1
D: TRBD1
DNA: TGTGCCAGTAGTATTGGGGACAGGGGAGTCCTAGCGGGCTTCGCGGCTTACAATGAGCAGTTCTTC
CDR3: CASSIGDRGVLAGFAAYNEQFF

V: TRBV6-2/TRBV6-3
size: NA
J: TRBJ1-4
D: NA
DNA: TGTGCCAGCAGTTACAGGGGTCCTGAAAAACTGTTTTTT
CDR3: CASSYRGPEKLFF

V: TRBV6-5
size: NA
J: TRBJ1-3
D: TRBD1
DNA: TGTGCCAGCGGACGACAGGGGGTTAACACCATATATTTT
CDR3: CASGRQGVNTIYF

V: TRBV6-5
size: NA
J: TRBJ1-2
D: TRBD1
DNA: TGTGCCAGCAGTCAGCCGGGACAGGGGTATGGCTACACCTTC
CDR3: CASSQPGQGYGYTF

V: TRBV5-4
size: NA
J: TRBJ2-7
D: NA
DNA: TGTGCCAGCAGCTTGGAGGGGGAGATCTACGAGCAGTACTTC
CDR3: CASSLEGEIYEQYF

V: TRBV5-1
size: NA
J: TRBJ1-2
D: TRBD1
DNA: TGCGCCAGCAGCCCCTTGACAGGGGTTAACAACTATGGCTACACCTTC
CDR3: CASSPLTGVNNYGYTF

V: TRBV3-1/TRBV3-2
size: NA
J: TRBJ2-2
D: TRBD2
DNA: TGTGCCAGCAGCCAAGTAGCGGGGGGAATCGGGGAGCTGTTTTTT
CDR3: CASSQVAGGIGELFF

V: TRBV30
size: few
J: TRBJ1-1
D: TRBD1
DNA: TGTGCCTGGAGCGGCGGGACAGGGGGCAACACTGAAGCTTTCTTT
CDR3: CAWSGGTGGNTEAFF

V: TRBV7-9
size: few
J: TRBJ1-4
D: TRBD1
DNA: TGTGCCAGCAGCGCGCCGGGACAGGGGGTAAAAAAACTGTTTTTT
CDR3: CASSAPGQGVKKLFF

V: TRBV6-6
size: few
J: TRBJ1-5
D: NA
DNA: TGTGCCAGCAGTTGGGGGGAGGGGGAGAGTCAGCCCCAGCATTTT
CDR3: CASSWGEGESQPQHF

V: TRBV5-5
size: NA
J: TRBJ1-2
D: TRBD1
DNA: TGTGCCAGCAGCTTTTCCGGGACAGGGGGCTATGGCTACACCTTC
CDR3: CASSFSGTGGYGYTF

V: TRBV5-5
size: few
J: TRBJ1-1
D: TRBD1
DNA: TGTGCCAGCAGCGGCGACAGGGGCACCACTGAAGCTTTCTTT
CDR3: CASSGDRGTTEAFF